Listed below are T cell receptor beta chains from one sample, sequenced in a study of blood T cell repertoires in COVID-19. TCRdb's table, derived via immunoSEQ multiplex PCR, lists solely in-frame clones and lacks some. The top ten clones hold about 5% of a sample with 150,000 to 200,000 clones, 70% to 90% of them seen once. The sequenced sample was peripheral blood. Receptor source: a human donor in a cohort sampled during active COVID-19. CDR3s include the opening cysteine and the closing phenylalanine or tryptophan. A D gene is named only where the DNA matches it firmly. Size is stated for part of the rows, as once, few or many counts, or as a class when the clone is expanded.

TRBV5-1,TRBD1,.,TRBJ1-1,CATRTGKNTEAFF,TGCGCCACCAGGACAGGGAAGAACACTGAAGCTTTCTTT
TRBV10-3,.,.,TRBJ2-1,CAIKRNNEQFF,TGTGCCATCAAGAGAAACAATGAGCAGTTCTTC
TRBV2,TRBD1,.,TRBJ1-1,CASSRDREPWNTEAFF,TGTGCCAGCAGCCGGGACAGGGAGCCCTGGAACACTGAAGCTTTCTTT
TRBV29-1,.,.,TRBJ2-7,CSVESARPIGPYEQYF,TGCAGCGTTGAAAGCGCAAGGCCAATTGGCCCCTACGAGCAGTACTTC
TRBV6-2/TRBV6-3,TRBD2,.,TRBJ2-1,CASSRLAGAYNEQFF,TGTGCCAGCAGTAGACTAGCGGGGGCCTACAATGAGCAGTTCTTC
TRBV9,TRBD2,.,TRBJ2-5,CASSVGNRGLDFQETQYF,TGTGCCAGCAGCGTAGGTAATAGGGGACTAGATTTCCAAGAGACCCAGTACTTC
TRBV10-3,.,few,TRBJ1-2,CAISEREYGYTF,TGTGCCATCAGTGAACGAGAGTATGGCTACACCTTC
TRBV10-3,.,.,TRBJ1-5,CATGGMLDSNQPQHF,TGTGCCACCGGGGGGATGCTAGATAGCAATCAGCCCCAGCATTTT
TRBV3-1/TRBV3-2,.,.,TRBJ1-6,CASGAVGNSPLHF,TGTGCCAGCGGGGCGGTAGGAAATTCACCCCTCCACTTT
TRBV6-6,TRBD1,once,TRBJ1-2,CASSNTGQGGGYTF,TGTGCCAGCAGTAACACGGGACAGGGCGGCGGCTACACCTTC
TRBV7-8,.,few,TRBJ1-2,CASSDGTANYGYTF,TGTGCCAGCAGCGATGGGACTGCTAACTATGGCTACACCTTC
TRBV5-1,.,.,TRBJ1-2,CASSLGAVSGDYGYTF,TGCGCCAGCAGCTTGGGGGCAGTATCGGGGGACTATGGCTACACCTTC
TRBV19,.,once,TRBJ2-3,CASSARTADTQYF,TGTGCCAGTAGTGCCCGGACAGCAGATACGCAGTATTTT
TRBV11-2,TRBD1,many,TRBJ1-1,CASSLDRDTEAFF,TGTGCCAGCAGCTTGGACAGGGACACTGAAGCTTTCTTT
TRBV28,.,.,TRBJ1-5,CASSRTDWGQPQHF,TGTGCCAGCAGCAGGACAGATTGGGGTCAGCCCCAGCATTTT
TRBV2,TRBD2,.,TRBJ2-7,CASSEGTAGSYEQYF,TGTGCCAGCAGTGAAGGTACAGCGGGGTCCTACGAGCAGTACTTC
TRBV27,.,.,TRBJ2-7,CASSLTLVSQGKGIYEQYF,TGTGCCAGCAGTTTAACCCTCGTTTCCCAGGGCAAAGGGATATACGAGCAGTACTTC
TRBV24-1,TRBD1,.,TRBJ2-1,CATSDEQGNEQFF,TGTGCCACCAGTGATGAACAGGGGAATGAGCAGTTCTTC
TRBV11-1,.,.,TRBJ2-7,CASSLVPAGGNEQYF,TGTGCCAGCAGCTTAGTCCCGGCAGGGGGGAACGAGCAGTACTTC
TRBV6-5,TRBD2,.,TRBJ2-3,CASTRGGLGPDTQYF,TGTGCCAGCACCCGAGGGGGACTAGGTCCAGATACGCAGTATTTT
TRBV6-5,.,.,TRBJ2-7,CASSYNDKQYF,TGTGCCAGCAGTTACAATGACAAGCAGTACTTC
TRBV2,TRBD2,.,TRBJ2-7,CASSETSGRTYEQYF,TGTGCCAGCAGCGAAACTAGCGGGAGGACCTACGAGCAGTACTTC
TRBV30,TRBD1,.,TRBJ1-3,CAWSAMDRAGNTIYF,TGTGCCTGGAGTGCCATGGACAGGGCTGGAAACACCATATATTTT
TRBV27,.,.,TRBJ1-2,CASSLYPTDNYGYTF,TGTGCCAGCAGTTTATACCCAACAGATAACTATGGCTACACCTTC
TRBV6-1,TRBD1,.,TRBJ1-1,CASSEYQGGLNTEAFF,TGTGCCAGCAGTGAATACCAGGGGGGATTGAACACTGAAGCTTTCTTT
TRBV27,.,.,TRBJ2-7,CASSLDGGVPSYEQYF,TGTGCCAGCAGTTTAGACGGCGGGGTCCCCTCCTACGAGCAGTACTTC
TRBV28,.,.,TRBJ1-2,CASSSPRGARFSYGYTF,TGTGCCAGCAGTTCCCCCCGGGGGGCCCGTTTCTCCTATGGCTACACCTTC
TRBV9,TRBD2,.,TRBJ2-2,CASSLTSEGRELFF,TGTGCCAGCAGCTTGACTAGCGAGGGCCGGGAGCTGTTTTTT
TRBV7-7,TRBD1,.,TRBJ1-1,CASSLTLTRGTEAFF,TGTGCCAGCAGCTTAACATTAACCAGGGGGACTGAAGCTTTCTTT
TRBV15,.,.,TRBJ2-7,CATSRDRQGGVHF,TGTGCCACCAGCAGAGATCGGCAGGGAGGCGTACACTTC
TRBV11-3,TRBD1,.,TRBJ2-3,CASSPRTTGGSDTQYF,TGTGCCAGCAGCCCCAGGACTACAGGGGGCTCGGATACGCAGTATTTT
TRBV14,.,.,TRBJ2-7,CASSQDWPFYEQYF,TGTGCCAGCAGCCAAGACTGGCCCTTCTACGAGCAGTACTTC
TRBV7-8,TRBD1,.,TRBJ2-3,CASSRQGTDTQYF,TGTGCCAGCAGCAGACAGGGGACAGATACGCAGTATTTT
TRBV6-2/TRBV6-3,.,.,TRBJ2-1,CASSKIGVYNEQFF,TGTGCCAGCAGCAAGATCGGAGTCTACAATGAGCAGTTCTTC
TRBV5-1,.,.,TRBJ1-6,CASSLLTLLDSPLHF,TGCGCCAGCAGCTTACTCACGTTGTTGGATTCACCCCTCCACTTT